The clone carrying this T cell receptor beta chain was seen only a few times. Its antigen is currently unknown. This sample was taken from a study of blood T cells in healthy people across ages. The sample, approximately 10 milliliters of peripheral blood, was drawn from each donor. Each sample gave at least 6 million isolated PBMCs. Study results and caveats: Unsorted PBMCs blocked a conclusive comparison of naive and antigen-experienced cells.

This CDR3 is built from 17 residues. Trimming took 5 bases from V and 2 from J; bases not matched to a gene: 13. Germline V gene lookup returns CDR1 MNHNY and CDR2 SVGAGI (reference sequence). The second PCR ran about 7 to 12 cycles with a sample-barcoded 5' primer and J-beta primers. Tags on each cDNA molecule came from a template-switch adaptor with 12 random nucleotides. A single record per CDR3 protein comes from TCRdb applying MiXCR to the 5' RACE reads. The data contain more than 800,000 distinct CDR3 sequences, less than 35% of them singletons. This clonotype originated in a woman at least 80 years old in good health. The chain joins TRBV6-6 to TRBJ1-2; 8 positions match TRBD1. Sequenced material: blood. The CDR3 region has the DNA TGTGCCAGCAGTCGGGAGGGGACAGGAAATTTCAACTATGGCTACACCTTC. Amino acid sequence: CASSREGTGNFNYGYTF.